What follows are 2 T cell receptor beta chains derived from one specimen sequenced in a study of shared clonotypes between healthy human individuals (dated by TCRdb to about 2020). Receptor amplification or capture employed the immunoSEQ multiplex PCR assay. TCRdb holds this immuneACCESS table with in-frame rearrangements only. Some clones are missing; in checked studies, unresolved V genes explain under half, and the rest has no known cause. This sample gives about 680,000 clones in total; about 91% of them show up just once. About a quarter of the sample lies in the top ten. For the CD8 naive samples, CD45RO-negative cells were positively selected for CCR7, yielding a CD45RA+CCR7+ population from which TemRA cells were excluded. The sample consisted of naive CD8+ T cells sorted from blood. The cell subset or site label for this specimen denotes: CD45RA+CCR7+. The receptors were gathered from a man in his thirties or forties in good health.

The chain links TRBV7-2 to TRBJ2-1, with TRBD2 matching 11 bases. The J segment lost 6 bases and the V segment lost 5 bases, leaving 12 bases of the junction unmatched. Germline lookup yields CDR1 SGHTA and CDR2 FQGNSA. This CDR3 region has 17 residues. The CDR3 region has the DNA TGTGCCAGCAGCGTACCGAGAACTAGCGGGAGTGGCAATGAGCAGTTCTTC. Its translation is CASSVPRTSGSGNEQFF.

V gene TRBV19 combines with J gene TRBJ2-2; tentative D call: TRBD2 (6 bases). The CDR3 has 14 residues. The germline V gene has CDR1 LNHDA and CDR2 SQIVND (reference sequence). CDR3 in amino acids: CATGSIEYTGELFF. DNA for the CDR3: TGTGCGACCGGGAGCATCGAATACACCGGGGAGCTGTTTTTT.